These 28 T cell receptor beta chains were sequenced from one sample in a study of Ad26.COV2.S vaccination and SARS-CoV-2 variants (dated by TCRdb to the early 2020s). According to the study, the label for this sample's treatment or condition signals: 19 received Ad26.COV2.S at low or high dose, single or two shots; 5 received placebo; per-sample allocation not given. Repertoires of vaccine and placebo recipients were sequenced from samples taken on day 63 after the first injection. Receptors were amplified or captured by the immunoSEQ multiplex PCR assay. This immuneACCESS table, as held by TCRdb, lists in-frame sequences with V and J called but not all clones. Of the missing ones, under half trace to an unresolved V gene in checked studies; the others have no known cause. The sample yields some 390,000 clones; 75% to 90% were counted once. The ten biggest clones cover around 3.4% of the sample.

Sequencing used peripheral blood, obtained in a trial of Ad26.COV2.S vaccine versus placebo. The receptors stem from a person between 18 and 59 years old who received the Ad26.COV2.S COVID-19 vaccine or a placebo.

The V and J genes are TRBV7-9 and TRBJ1-2, with 8 nucleotides matching TRBD1. Trimming cost V 5 bases and J 4 bases; bases outside gene matches: 12. This CDR3 contains 16 residues. In germline, CDR1 is SEHNR, CDR2 FQNEAQ (reference sequence). CDR3 coding DNA: TGTGCCAGCAGCCCCGGGACAGGAAGAATTCTCTATGGCTACACCTTC. It specifies CASSPGTGRILYGYTF.

CDR3 bases: TGTGCCAGCAGACCCCCGGCGGGGGGCACTGGCTACACCTTC. This gives the protein CASRPPAGGTGYTF. The chain employs TRBV6-5 and TRBJ1-2, with a weak D call TRBD1 (6 bases). Trimming shortened V by 6 bases and J by 7 bases, and 18 bases separated the two germline ends. The CDR3 contains 14 residues. The germline CDR1 and CDR2 sequences are MNHEY and SVGAGI.

This chain joins TRBV6-1 and TRBJ2-5, with D perhaps TRBD1 (6 bases). The CDR3 covers 15 residues. V was cut by 0 bases and J by 3 bases, with 11 bases left in between. Germline-derived CDR1 and CDR2 are MNHNS and SASEGT. The chain's CDR3 is CASSEAAQGKETQYF. The CDR3, as DNA: TGTGCCAGCAGTGAAGCCGCACAGGGTAAAGAGACCCAGTACTTC.

The V gene is TRBV7-2, the J gene TRBJ2-3; TRBD2 aligns across 15 bases. The V gene end was trimmed by 3 bases and the J gene end by 4 bases; junction bases not matched to a gene: 8. CDR3 size: 18 residues. Germline V lookup: CDR1 SGHTA, CDR2 FQGNSA. The CDR3 sequence is CASSFRRTSGGVSDTQYF. In DNA form, the CDR3 reads TGTGCCAGCAGCTTTCGGAGGACTAGCGGGGGGGTCTCAGATACGCAGTATTTT. Full variable domain (remainder filled in from reference TRBV7-2 and TRBJ2-3): GAGVSQSPSNKVTEKGKDVELRCDPISGHTALYWYRQSLGQGLEFLIYFQGNSAPDKSGLPSDRFSAERTGGSVSTLTIQRTQQEDSAVYLCASSFRRTSGGVSDTQYFGPGTRLTVL.

The chain joins TRBV21-1 to TRBJ1-4; the D call TRBD1 from the table was never checked on the DNA. TRBV21-1 is classified as a pseudogene. The CDR3 covers 15 residues. The CDR3 protein is CASTHRQERYEKLFF. The CDR3 DNA follows: TGTGCCAGCACCCACCGACAAGAACGATATGAAAAACTGTTTTTT.

On this clone: The identical CDR3 is also encoded by other nucleotide sequences in the sample. This sequence joins TRBV27 and TRBJ1-5, with 8 nucleotides matching TRBD1. V lost 2 bases and J lost 7; bases outside the gene matches: 4. In germline, CDR1 is MNHEY, CDR2 SMNVEV (reference sequence). The CDR3 is 14 amino acids. The DNA of the CDR3 is TGTGCCAGCAGTTTAGGACAGGGAGGGCAGCCCCAGCATTTT. Translation gives CASSLGQGGQPQHF.

The rearrangement links TRBV6-1 to TRBJ2-7; D remains unclear. With 2 bases removed from V and 3 bases from J, the gap between germline ends came to 2 bases. The CDR3 is 11 amino acids. Germline loops: CDR1 MNHNS, CDR2 SASEGT. CDR3 sequence: CASSEFYEQYF. In DNA form, the CDR3 reads TGTGCCAGCAGTGAATTCTACGAGCAGTACTTC.

The CDR3 loop is CASTIDRYQETQYF. The CDR3 region has the DNA TGTGCCAGCACCATTGACCGATACCAAGAGACCCAGTACTTC. V and J are TRBV2 and TRBJ2-5; D not certain. V dropped 7 bases and J dropped 0 bases, with 12 bases sitting between them. The CDR3 is made up of 14 amino acids. Per the germline V gene, CDR1 is SNHLY and CDR2 is FYNNEI. Full variable domain (missing parts from reference TRBV2 and TRBJ2-5): EPEVTQTPSHQVTQMGQEVILRCVPISNHLYFYWYRQILGQKVEFLVSFYNNEISEKSEIFDDQFSVERPDGSNFTLKIRSTKLEDSAMYFCASTIDRYQETQYFGPGTRLLVL.

The chain joins TRBV7-9 to TRBJ1-3; D not resolved. The CDR3 extends over 12 amino acids. V was trimmed by 5 bases and J by 8 bases, leaving 10 bases between them. CDR1 and CDR2 (germline): SEHNR, FQNEAQ (reference sequence). As DNA, the CDR3 is TGTGCCAGCAGCCTGGACCTTTACACCATATATTTT. Protein: CASSLDLYTIYF.

There are a few counts of this clone. The chain joins TRBV6-5 to TRBJ2-7; maybe TRBD2 (6 bases). Trimming took off 2 bases at V and 2 bases at J, with 7 bases between the two ends. This CDR3 comprises 13 residues. In germline, CDR1 is MNHEY, CDR2 SVGAGI. The DNA for the CDR3 is TGTGCCAGCAGTTACGGGGGGACCTACGAGCAGTACTTC. This sequence encodes CASSYGGTYEQYF.

Concerning this clone: This specimen includes other DNA sequences encoding the same CDR3. The chain recombines TRBV11-2 with TRBJ2-3; D unresolved. CDR1 SGHAT and CDR2 FQNNGV come from the germline V gene. This CDR3 spans 12 amino acids. V was shortened by 5 bases and J by 6 bases, with 9 bases between the two germline ends. Written as DNA, the CDR3 is TGTGCCAGCAGCCCGGCCCGGGATACGCAGTATTTT. Translating gives CASSPARDTQYF.

The J gene is TRBJ1-1, the V gene TRBV27; TRBD1 agrees at 7 bases. V shed 6 bases and J 1 base; nucleotides not matched to a gene: 5. The CDR3 has 14 amino acids. Germline V gene data show CDR1 as MNHEY and CDR2 as SMNVEV (reference sequence). Written as DNA, the CDR3 is TGTGCCAGCAGCTACAGGGGTCAGAACACTGAAGCTTTCTTT. It codes for CASSYRGQNTEAFF.

This sequence joins TRBV9 and TRBJ1-2; perhaps TRBD1 as D (5 bases). V lost 3 bases and J 4 bases, leaving 13 bases between the germline ends. The CDR3 runs to 14 residues. Germline CDR1 reads SGDLS; CDR2 reads YYNGEE. The CDR3 here is CASSAQGGSYGYTF. CDR3 in DNA: TGTGCCAGCAGCGCCCAGGGTGGGAGCTATGGCTACACCTTC.

The rearrangement joins TRBV7-8 to TRBJ2-3, with TRBD2 identical over 8 bases. Germline values: CDR1 SGHVS, CDR2 FQNEAQ. CDR3 length: 15 residues. After removal of 7 bases from V and 3 bases from J, the junction contained 9 bases not matched to a gene. DNA of the CDR3: TGTGCCAGCACATCACTAGCGGAGTTAACAGATACGCAGTATTTT. This codes for CASTSLAELTDTQYF.

This sequence joins TRBV7-9 and TRBJ1-4; perhaps TRBD1 as D (5 bases). The germline gives CDR1 SEHNR, CDR2 FQNEAQ (reference sequence). Trimming stripped 5 bases from V and 11 bases from J, with 15 bases between. The CDR3 totals 13 residues. CDR3: CASSPSQGGKLFF. The CDR3 DNA reads TGTGCCAGCAGCCCGTCCCAGGGAGGGAAACTGTTTTTT.

The chain has TRBV4-1 and TRBJ2-1; D perhaps matches TRBD2 (6 bases). The CDR3 contains 17 residues. Germline values: CDR1 MGHRA, CDR2 YSYEKL. V gave up 3 bases and J gave up 0 bases, with 15 bases separating them. This chain's CDR3 is CASSQPAGGISYNEQFF. CDR3 coding DNA: TGCGCCAGCAGCCAGCCCGCTGGCGGGATCTCCTACAATGAGCAGTTCTTC.

V usage is TRBV3-1 (or the pseudogene TRBV3-2) and J usage is TRBJ1-2, with D unclear. Looked up from germline, CDR1 is LGHDT and CDR2 is YNNKEL (reference sequence). This CDR3 has 14 amino acids. Trimming took off 1 base at V and 6 bases at J, with 12 bases between the two ends. The CDR3 here is CASSQVSRQDGYTF. CDR3 nucleotides: TGTGCCAGCAGCCAAGTAAGCAGGCAGGATGGCTACACCTTC.

V usage is TRBV18 and J usage is TRBJ1-1; no firm D call. This CDR3 contains 13 residues. Trimming shortened V by 3 bases and J by 3 bases, and 8 bases separated the two germline ends. Germline values: CDR1 KGHSH, CDR2 LQKENI. The CDR3 spells CASSPYSYTEAFF. DNA of the CDR3: TGTGCCAGCTCACCCTACAGCTACACTGAAGCTTTCTTT.

The chain recombines TRBV2 with TRBJ2-1; no clear D gene. Germline V gene data show CDR1 as SNHLY and CDR2 as FYNNEI. The CDR3 runs 14 residues. Trimming removed 6 bases at V and 0 bases at J, with 9 bases between. CDR3 nucleotide sequence: TGTGCCAGCAGGGAAAGAGACTCCTACAATGAGCAGTTCTTC. Translated: CASRERDSYNEQFF.

The chain has TRBV3-1 (or the pseudogene TRBV3-2) and TRBJ2-3; no reliable D call. Germline CDR1 reads LGHDT; CDR2 reads YNNKEL (reference sequence). The V and J ends lost 0 bases and 2 bases respectively, with 6 bases between them. CDR3 length equals 14 residues. The CDR3 bases are TGTGCCAGCAGCCAAGAGCCAGCCACAGATACGCAGTATTTT. The encoded protein is CASSQEPATDTQYF.

V usage is TRBV13 and J usage is TRBJ1-3, with TRBD1 identical over 8 bases. Germline-derived CDR1 and CDR2 are PRHDT and FYEKMQ (reference sequence). V lost 4 bases to trimming and J lost 4 bases; unmatched junction nucleotides: 3. This CDR3 is 14 amino acids long. In nucleotides, the CDR3 is TGTGCCAGCAGCTCTCGGACAGGGGGAAACACCATATATTTT. Translation: CASSSRTGGNTIYF.

V gene TRBV3-1 (or the pseudogene TRBV3-2) combines with J gene TRBJ2-1; no definite D call. V was cut by 6 bases and J by 2 bases, with 14 bases left in between. Germline V gives CDR1 LGHDT, CDR2 YNNKEL (reference sequence). This CDR3 region has 15 residues. The CDR3 is CASRQHGPTYNEQFF. The DNA for the CDR3 is TGTGCCAGCAGGCAACACGGCCCTACCTACAATGAGCAGTTCTTC.

This clone was seen just once. The chain joins TRBV7-9 to TRBJ1-6, with D possibly TRBD1 on 5 matching bases. Germline V lookup: CDR1 SEHNR, CDR2 FQNEAQ (reference sequence). V lost 4 bases, J lost 7 bases, and 23 bases lay in between. The CDR3 consists of 18 residues. CDR3 coding DNA: TGTGCCAGCAGCTCCCGCAGCCCAGGGACGGCCGGAAATTCACCCCTCCACTTT. It translates to CASSSRSPGTAGNSPLHF.

The rearrangement links TRBV19 to TRBJ2-7, with TRBD2 identical over 8 bases. The germline CDR1 and CDR2 sequences are LNHDA and SQIVND (reference sequence). This CDR3 region has 15 residues. V lost 3 bases, J lost 3 bases, and 7 bases stayed unmatched. The CDR3 nucleotides read TGTGCCAGTAGTATTGGGGAGCGGGGGATCTACGAGCAGTACTTC. Translated: CASSIGERGIYEQYF.

This rearrangement joins TRBV6-5 to TRBJ1-1; D perhaps matches TRBD1 (5 bases). CDR3 length equals 15 residues. The V and J ends lost 6 bases and 4 bases respectively, with 18 bases between them. Germline V gene data show CDR1 as MNHEY and CDR2 as SVGAGI. This chain's CDR3 is CASSYETVGSTEAFF. CDR3 nucleotides: TGTGCCAGCAGCTATGAGACAGTAGGTAGCACTGAAGCTTTCTTT.

The gene calls are TRBV2 and TRBJ1-1; D is unresolved. The CDR3 spans 15 residues. Germline V gene lookup returns CDR1 SNHLY and CDR2 FYNNEI. Trimming shortened V by 7 bases and J by 0 bases, and 15 bases separated the two germline ends. CDR3 DNA: TGTGCCAGCAACGTCGGTGAGTCTATGAACACTGAAGCTTTCTTT. It codes for CASNVGESMNTEAFF.

The chain links TRBV27 to TRBJ2-3; 7 nucleotides line up with TRBD2. This CDR3 spans 15 amino acids. V dropped 3 bases and J dropped 4; count of bases not matched to a gene: 7. Germline V gene sequence: CDR1 MNHEY, CDR2 SMNVEV (reference sequence). CDR3 sequence: CASSLYRGVADTQYF. Here the CDR3 DNA reads TGTGCCAGCAGTTTGTATCGGGGGGTGGCAGATACGCAGTATTTT.

The V gene is TRBV2, the J gene TRBJ2-5; 8 bases align to TRBD2. The ends lost 6 bases at V and 1 base at J; junction bases unmatched: 7. Germline V gene lookup returns CDR1 SNHLY and CDR2 FYNNEI. The CDR3 length is 15 residues. CDR3 sequence (DNA): TGTGCCAGCAGGCATCGGGGGGGCGTCCAAGAGACCCAGTACTTC. Amino acids: CASRHRGGVQETQYF.